This T cell receptor beta chain emerged from a study of blood T cell repertoires in COVID-19. The length of the CDR3 is 12 residues. The germline V and J ends were trimmed by 6 bases and 0 bases, with 5 bases remaining between them. Followed longitudinally, the Seattle patients had been enrolled during active infection. In the original processing: Reference gene primer amplification gave estimated nucleated cell counts. The data were produced by immunoSEQ multiplex PCR, yet TCRdb's version contains in-frame clones alone and is incomplete. The DNA gave D and trimming, while V, J and clone size come from that table. The sample consists of over 200,000 clones, 85% to 90% of them appearing once.

Sequencing was performed on peripheral blood. V gene TRBV6-7 combines with J gene TRBJ1-1, with D unresolved. TRBV6-7 qualifies as an ORF whose function is uncertain. The sequence derives from a man younger than 45 with COVID-19, enrolled during active disease. The CDR3 coding sequence is TGTGCCAGCAGGGACTTGAACACTGAAGCTTTCTTT. Translation: CASRDLNTEAFF.